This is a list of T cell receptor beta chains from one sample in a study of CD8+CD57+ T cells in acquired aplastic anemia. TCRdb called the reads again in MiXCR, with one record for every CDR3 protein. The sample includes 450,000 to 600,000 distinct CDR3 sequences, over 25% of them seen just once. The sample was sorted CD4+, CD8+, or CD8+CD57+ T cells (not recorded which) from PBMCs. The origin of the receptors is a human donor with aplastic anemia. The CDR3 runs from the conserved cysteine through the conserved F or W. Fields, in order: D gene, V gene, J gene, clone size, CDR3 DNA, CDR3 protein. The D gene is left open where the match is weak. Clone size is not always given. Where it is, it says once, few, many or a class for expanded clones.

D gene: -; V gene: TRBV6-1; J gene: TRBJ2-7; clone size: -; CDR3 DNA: TGTGCCAGCGGCGGTGCGGGGAGCATGGGGGAGCAGTACTTC; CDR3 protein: CASGGAGSMGEQYF
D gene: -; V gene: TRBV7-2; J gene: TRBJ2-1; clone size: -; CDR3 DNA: TGTGCCAGCAGCAATGGGGGGTTCTTC; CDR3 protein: CASSNGGFF
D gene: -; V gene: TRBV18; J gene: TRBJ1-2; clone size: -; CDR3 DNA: TGTGCCAGCTCACCACCGAACGCGACCCCCTATGGCTACACCTTC; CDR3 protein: CASSPPNATPYGYTF
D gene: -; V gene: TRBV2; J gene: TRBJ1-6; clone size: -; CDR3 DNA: TGTGCCAGCAGGGGGCCGGATAATTCACCCCTCCACTTT; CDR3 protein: CASRGPDNSPLHF
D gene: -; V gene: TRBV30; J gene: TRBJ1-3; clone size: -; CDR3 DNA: TGTGCCTGGAGTGTCAGCTCTGGAAACACCATATATTTT; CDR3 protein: CAWSVSSGNTIYF
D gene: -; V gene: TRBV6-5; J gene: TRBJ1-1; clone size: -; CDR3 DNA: TGTGCCAGCAGTTACTCTGCGGGGAACACTGAAGCTTTCTTT; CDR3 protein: CASSYSAGNTEAFF
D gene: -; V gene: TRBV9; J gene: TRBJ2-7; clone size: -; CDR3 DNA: TGTGCCAGCAGCCCTCCCGACGGCTCCTACGAGCAGTACTTC; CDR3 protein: CASSPPDGSYEQYF
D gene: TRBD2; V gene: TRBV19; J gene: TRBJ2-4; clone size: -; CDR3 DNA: TGTACCAGTAGAGTGGGGCTAGCGGGAGGAGGCAAAAACATTCAGTACTTC; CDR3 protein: CTSRVGLAGGGKNIQYF
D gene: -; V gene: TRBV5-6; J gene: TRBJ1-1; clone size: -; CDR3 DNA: TGTGCCAGCGGCCCCGACAGTACCACTGAAGCTTTCTTT; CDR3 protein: CASGPDSTTEAFF
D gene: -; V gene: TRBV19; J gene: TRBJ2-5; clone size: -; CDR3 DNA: TGTGCCAGCCTGGACTTGGGGGAGACCCAGTACTTC; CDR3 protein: CASLDLGETQYF
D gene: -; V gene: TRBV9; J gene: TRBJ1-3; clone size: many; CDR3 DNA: TGTGCCAGCAGCGTAGACCGCCGCAACACCATATATTTT; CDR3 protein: CASSVDRRNTIYF
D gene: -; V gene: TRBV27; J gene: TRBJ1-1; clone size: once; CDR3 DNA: TGTGCCAGCAGTTTCGACTACCGGAACACTGAAGCTTTCTTT; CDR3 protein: CASSFDYRNTEAFF
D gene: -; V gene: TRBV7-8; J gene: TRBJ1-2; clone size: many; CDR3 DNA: TGTGCCAGCAGCTTAGCGGACGGATATGGCTACACCTTC; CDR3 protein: CASSLADGYGYTF
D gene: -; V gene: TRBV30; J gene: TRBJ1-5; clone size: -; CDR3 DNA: TGTGCCTGGAGTTCGGCCAGTTGGCAGCCCCAGCATTTT; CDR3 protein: CAWSSASWQPQHF
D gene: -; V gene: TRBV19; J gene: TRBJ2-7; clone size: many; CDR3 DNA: TGTGCCAGTAGCCGAGGGGGGGGTCTCTCCTACGAGCAGTACTTC; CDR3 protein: CASSRGGGLSYEQYF
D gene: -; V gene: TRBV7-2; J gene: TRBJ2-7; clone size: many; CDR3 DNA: TGTGCCAGCAGCCTAATCGGGTACGAGCAGTACTTC; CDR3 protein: CASSLIGYEQYF
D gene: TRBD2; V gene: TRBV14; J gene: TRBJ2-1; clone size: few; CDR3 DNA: TGTGCCAGCAGCCTAACCAGCGGGAGTGCCTACAATGAGCAGTTCTTC; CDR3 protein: CASSLTSGSAYNEQFF
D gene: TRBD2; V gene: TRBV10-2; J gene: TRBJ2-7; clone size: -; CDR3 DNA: TGCGCCAGCAGTCCTCTAGCGGGGGGGGTAAACGAGCAGTACTTC; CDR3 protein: CASSPLAGGVNEQYF
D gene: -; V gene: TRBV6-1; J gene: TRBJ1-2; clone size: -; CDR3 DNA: TGTGCCAGCAGTCCGGCCTCTGGGGCCGCCTATGGCTACACCTTC; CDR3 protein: CASSPASGAAYGYTF
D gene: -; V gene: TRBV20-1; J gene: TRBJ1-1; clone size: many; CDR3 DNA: TGCAGTGCTAGCAAGGGGTGGGACACTGAAGCTTTCTTT; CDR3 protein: CSASKGWDTEAFF
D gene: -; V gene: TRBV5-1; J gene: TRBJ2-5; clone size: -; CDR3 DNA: TGCGCCAGCAGCTTGGCCTTGGTCCCACAAGAGACCCAGTACTTC; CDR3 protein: CASSLALVPQETQYF
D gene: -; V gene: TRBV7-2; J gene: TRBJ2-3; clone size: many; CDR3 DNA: TGTGCCAGCAGACTGGACACAGATACGCAGTATTTT; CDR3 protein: CASRLDTDTQYF
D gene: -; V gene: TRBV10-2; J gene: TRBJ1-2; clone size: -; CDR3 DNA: TGCGCCAGCAGCACGGACAGTTACGGCTACACCTTC; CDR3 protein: CASSTDSYGYTF
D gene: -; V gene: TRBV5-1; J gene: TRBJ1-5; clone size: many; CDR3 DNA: TGCGCCAGCAGCTGGGGTGGGCAGAATCAGCCCCAGCATTTT; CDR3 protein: CASSWGGQNQPQHF
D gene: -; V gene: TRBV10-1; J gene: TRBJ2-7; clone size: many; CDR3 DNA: TGCGCCAGCAGTGAGGGCTCCTACGAGCAGTACTTC; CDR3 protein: CASSEGSYEQYF
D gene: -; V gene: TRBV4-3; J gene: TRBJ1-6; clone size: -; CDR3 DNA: TGCGCCAGCAGCCAAGGACAGGCCATGAATTCACCCCTCCACTTT; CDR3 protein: CASSQGQAMNSPLHF
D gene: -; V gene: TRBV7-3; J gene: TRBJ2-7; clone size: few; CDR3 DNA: TGTGCCAGCAGTTATTACGACTCCGGGGACGGCTCCTACGAGCAGTACTTC; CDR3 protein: CASSYYDSGDGSYEQYF
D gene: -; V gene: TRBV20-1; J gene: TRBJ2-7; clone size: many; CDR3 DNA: TGCAGTGCTCTCGCCCAGGGGACCTACGAGCAGTACTTC; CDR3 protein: CSALAQGTYEQYF
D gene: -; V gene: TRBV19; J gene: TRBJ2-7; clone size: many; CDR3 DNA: TGTGCCAGTAGTTCGGACTCCTACGAGCAGTACTTC; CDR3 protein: CASSSDSYEQYF
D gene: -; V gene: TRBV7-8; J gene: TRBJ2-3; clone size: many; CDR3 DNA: TGTGCCAGCAACAGGGACAGCACAGATACGCAGTATTTT; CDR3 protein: CASNRDSTDTQYF
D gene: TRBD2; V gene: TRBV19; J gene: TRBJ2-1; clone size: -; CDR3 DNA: TGTGCCAGTAGTACCACACTAGCGGGGACCCCGTTCTTTGATGAGCAGTTCTTC; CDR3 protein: CASSTTLAGTPFFDEQFF
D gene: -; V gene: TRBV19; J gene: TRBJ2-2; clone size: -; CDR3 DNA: TGTGCCAGTAGCAGCCAAGTGGGGGACACCGGGGAGCTGTTTTTT; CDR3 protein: CASSSQVGDTGELFF
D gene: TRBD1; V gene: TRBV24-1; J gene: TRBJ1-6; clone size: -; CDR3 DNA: TGTGCCACCGATGGACAGGGGTATAATTCACCCCTCCACTTT; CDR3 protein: CATDGQGYNSPLHF
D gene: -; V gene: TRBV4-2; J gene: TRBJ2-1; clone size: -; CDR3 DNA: TGTGCCAGCTCCCGGACAGCGATAAGTTCCTACAATGAGCAGTTCTTC; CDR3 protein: CASSRTAISSYNEQFF
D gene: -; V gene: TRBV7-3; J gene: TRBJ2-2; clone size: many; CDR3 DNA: TGTGCCAGCAGCTTACTTATCTCCGGGGAGCTGTTTTTT; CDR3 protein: CASSLLISGELFF
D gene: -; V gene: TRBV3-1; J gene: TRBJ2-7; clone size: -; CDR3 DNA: TGTGCCAGCAGCCTTAGCGTGAGCGAGCAGTACTTC; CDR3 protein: CASSLSVSEQYF
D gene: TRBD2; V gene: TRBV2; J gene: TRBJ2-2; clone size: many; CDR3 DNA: TGTGCCAGCACTGGACTAGCAGAAAACACCGGGGAGCTGTTTTTT; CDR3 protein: CASTGLAENTGELFF
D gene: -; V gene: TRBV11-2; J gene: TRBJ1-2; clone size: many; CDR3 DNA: TGTGCCAGCAGCCCTGGGGATGGCTACACCTTC; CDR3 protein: CASSPGDGYTF
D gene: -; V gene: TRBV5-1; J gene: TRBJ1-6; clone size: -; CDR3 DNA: TGCGCCAGCAGAGCTTCCGGGCAGCCCAATTCACCCCTCCACTTT; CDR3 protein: CASRASGQPNSPLHF
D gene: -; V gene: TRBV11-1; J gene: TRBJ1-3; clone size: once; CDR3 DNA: TGTGCCAGCTCACCTCTCTTACAGAACTCTGGAAACACCATATATTTT; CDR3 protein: CASSPLLQNSGNTIYF
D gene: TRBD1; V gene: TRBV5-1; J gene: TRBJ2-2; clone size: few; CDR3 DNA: TGCGCCAGCAGCTTGGCACCTGGGACAGGGTCCGGGGAGCTGTTTTTT; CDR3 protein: CASSLAPGTGSGELFF
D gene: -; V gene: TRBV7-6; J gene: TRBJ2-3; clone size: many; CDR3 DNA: TGTGCCAGCAGCTTAGGATCAGGCGGGGCAGATACGCAGTATTTT; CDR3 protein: CASSLGSGGADTQYF
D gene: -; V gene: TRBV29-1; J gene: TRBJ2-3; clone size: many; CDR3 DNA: TGCAGCGTTGGCGGCACAGATACGCAGTATTTT; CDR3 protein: CSVGGTDTQYF
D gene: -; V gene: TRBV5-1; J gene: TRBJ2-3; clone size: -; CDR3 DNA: TGCGCCAGCAGCTTGGTTGACGGGAGTGCTTTAGATACGCAGTATTTT; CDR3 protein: CASSLVDGSALDTQYF
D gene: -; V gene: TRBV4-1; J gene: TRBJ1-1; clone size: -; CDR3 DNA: TGCGCCAGCAGCCAAGAAAGTATTGAGACTGAAGCTTTCTTT; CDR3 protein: CASSQESIETEAFF
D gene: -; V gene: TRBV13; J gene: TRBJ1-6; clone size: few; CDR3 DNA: TGTGCCAGTAGCGGCGGGTTAGGGGTTGGTAATTCACCCCTCCACTTT; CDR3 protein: CASSGGLGVGNSPLHF
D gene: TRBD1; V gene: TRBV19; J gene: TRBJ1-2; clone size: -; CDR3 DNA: TGTGCCAGCAGTTCCCCGGGGACAGTTTCCTATGGCTACACCTTC; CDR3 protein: CASSSPGTVSYGYTF
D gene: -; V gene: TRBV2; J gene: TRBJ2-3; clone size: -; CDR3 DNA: TGTGCCAGCAGCGGCTTTACCTTACAGGGAACAGATACGCAGTATTTT; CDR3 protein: CASSGFTLQGTDTQYF
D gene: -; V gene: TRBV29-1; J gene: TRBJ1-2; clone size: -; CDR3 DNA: TGCAGCGTTGCTCCCGCGGGGGTCGGCTACACCTTC; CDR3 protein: CSVAPAGVGYTF
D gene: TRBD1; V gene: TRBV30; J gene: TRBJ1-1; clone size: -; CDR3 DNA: TGTGCCTGGAGGGGGGGACAGGGGGCATTTCAAGCTTTCTTT; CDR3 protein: CAWRGGQGAFQAFF
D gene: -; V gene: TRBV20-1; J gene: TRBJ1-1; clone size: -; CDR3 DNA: TGCAGTGCTAGAAATAGGCAGAACACTGAAGCTTTCTTT; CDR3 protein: CSARNRQNTEAFF
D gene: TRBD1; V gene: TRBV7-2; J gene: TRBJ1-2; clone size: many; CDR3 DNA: TGTGCCAGCAGCCTCGAGCAGGGGGCCTGGGGCTACACCTTC; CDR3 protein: CASSLEQGAWGYTF
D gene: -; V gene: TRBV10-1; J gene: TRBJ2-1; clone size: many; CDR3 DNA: TGCGCCAGCAGCGACGGGACAAAGCAGTTCTTC; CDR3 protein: CASSDGTKQFF
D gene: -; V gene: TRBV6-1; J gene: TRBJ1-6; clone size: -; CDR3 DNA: TGTGCCAGCAGCGGGTCCAGTGGGAGATCCTATAATTCACCCCTCCACTTT; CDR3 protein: CASSGSSGRSYNSPLHF